This T cell receptor beta chain was observed in a study of T-cell reconstitution after alpha-beta-depleted transplantation in children. The ends lost 0 bases at V and 8 bases at J; junction bases unmatched: 11. CDR3 size: 16 residues. Germline V gene data show CDR1 as SGHRS and CDR2 as YFSETQ. Many counts were recorded for this clonotype. Unique molecular identifiers were used to barcode this TCRbeta library. TCRdb reanalysed the PCR reads using MiXCR and keeps one entry per CDR3 protein. The data show 250,000 to 400,000 distinct CDR3 sequences, with approximately 23% seen just once and approximately 11% held by the top ten.

The receptor comes from a male patient younger than 18 who had a stem cell transplant for acute lymphoblastic leukemia, so the T cells may come from the graft donor. The gene calls are TRBV5-1 and TRBJ2-1; TRBD2 matches at 7 bases. The starting material was PBMCs, mostly from graft donor cells, obtained 180 days after TCRalphabeta/CD19-depleted stem cell transplant. This CDR3 reads CASSLVVGGTGHEQFF. DNA for the CDR3: TGCGCCAGCAGCTTGGTGGTGGGAGGGACCGGCCATGAGCAGTTCTTC.